Sequencing of this T cell receptor (beta chain) was carried out in a study of blood T cell repertoires in COVID-19. Study-level information: Samples representing acute and convalescent COVID-19 were sourced from the United States, Italy and Spain.

Residents of about two dozen US areas, aged about 18 to 95 years, made up the participants. V lost 3 bases to trimming and J lost 5 bases, with 8 bases between them. Germline V lookup: CDR1 SGHTA, CDR2 FQGNSA. The CDR3 is 13 residues long. This clone was seen a few times. TCRdb's table, derived via immunoSEQ multiplex PCR, lists solely in-frame clones and lacks some. The sample shows 210,000 or so clones, roughly 80% of them seen only once. The sequence came from a woman aged 45-65 years who had been exposed to COVID-19. Sequenced sample: PBMCs or T cells enriched from blood (not recorded which). This chain uses TRBV7-2 with TRBJ2-1; D unresolved. The CDR3 loop reads CASSFRFDNEQFF. CDR3 sequence (DNA): TGTGCCAGCAGCTTTCGGTTCGACAATGAGCAGTTCTTC.